The T cell receptor (beta chain) under discussion was sequenced for a study of STAT5B mutations in CD4+ large granular lymphocyte leukemia. This clone has just a few counts. Sequencing was performed with immunoSEQ multiplex PCR; in TCRdb, only in-frame clones are kept and a portion is missing. In the table there are more than 45,000 clones, roughly two thirds of which are singletons. The CDR3 sequence is 14 residues long. Trimming removed 5 bases from V and 7 bases from J; junction bases left unmatched: 8. Per germline, CDR1 LNHDA and CDR2 SQIVND (reference sequence). The V gene is TRBV19, the J gene TRBJ2-5, with 9 positions matching TRBD1. The source material was CD4+ T cells from blood buffy coats. The clonotype originates from a human donor in good health. CDR3 residues: CASSPGTGTATQYF. For the CDR3, the DNA is TGTGCCAGTAGTCCGGGGACAGGGACGGCGACCCAGTACTTC.